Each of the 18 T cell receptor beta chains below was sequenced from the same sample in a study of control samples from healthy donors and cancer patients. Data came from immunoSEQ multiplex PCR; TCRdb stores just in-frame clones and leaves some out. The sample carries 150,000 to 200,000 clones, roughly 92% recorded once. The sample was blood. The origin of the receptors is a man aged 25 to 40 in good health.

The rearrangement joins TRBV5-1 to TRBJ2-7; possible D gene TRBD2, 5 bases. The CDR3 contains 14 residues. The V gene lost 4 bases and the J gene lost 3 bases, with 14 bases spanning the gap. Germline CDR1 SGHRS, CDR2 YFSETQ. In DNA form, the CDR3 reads TGCGCCAGCAGCCCCTCCCCGGGGATCTACGAGCAGTACTTC. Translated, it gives CASSPSPGIYEQYF.

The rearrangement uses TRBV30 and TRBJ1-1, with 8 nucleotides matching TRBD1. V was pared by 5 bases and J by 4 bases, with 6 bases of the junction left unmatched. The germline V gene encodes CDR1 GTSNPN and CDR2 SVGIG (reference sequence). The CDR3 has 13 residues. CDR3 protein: CAWEDRAFTEAFF. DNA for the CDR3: TGTGCCTGGGAGGACAGGGCGTTCACTGAAGCTTTCTTT.

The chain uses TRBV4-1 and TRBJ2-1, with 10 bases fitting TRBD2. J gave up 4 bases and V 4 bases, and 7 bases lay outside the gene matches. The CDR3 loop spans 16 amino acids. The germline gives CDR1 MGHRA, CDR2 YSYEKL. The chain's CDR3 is CASSRASGSAYNEQFF. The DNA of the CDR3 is TGCGCCAGCAGCCGGGCTAGCGGGAGTGCGTACAATGAGCAGTTCTTC.

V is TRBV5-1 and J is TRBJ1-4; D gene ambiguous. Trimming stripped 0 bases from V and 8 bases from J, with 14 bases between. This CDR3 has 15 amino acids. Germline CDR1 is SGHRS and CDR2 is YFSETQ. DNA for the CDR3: TGCGCCAGCAGCTTGGGGGTCGGGAGAGGGGAAAAACTGTTTTTT. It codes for CASSLGVGRGEKLFF.

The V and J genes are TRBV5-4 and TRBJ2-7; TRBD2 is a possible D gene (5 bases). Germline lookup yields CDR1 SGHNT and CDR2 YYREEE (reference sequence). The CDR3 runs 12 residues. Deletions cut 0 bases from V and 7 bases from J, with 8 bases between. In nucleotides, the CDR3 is TGTGCCAGCAGCTTGGGGGAGAGGGAGCAGTACTTC. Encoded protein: CASSLGEREQYF.

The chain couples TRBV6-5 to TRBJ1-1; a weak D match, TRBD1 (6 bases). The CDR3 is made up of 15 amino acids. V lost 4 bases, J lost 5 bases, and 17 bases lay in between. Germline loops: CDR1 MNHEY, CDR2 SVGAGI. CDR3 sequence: CASSSTGIGETEAFF. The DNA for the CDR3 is TGTGCCAGCAGTTCCACAGGGATCGGGGAAACTGAAGCTTTCTTT.

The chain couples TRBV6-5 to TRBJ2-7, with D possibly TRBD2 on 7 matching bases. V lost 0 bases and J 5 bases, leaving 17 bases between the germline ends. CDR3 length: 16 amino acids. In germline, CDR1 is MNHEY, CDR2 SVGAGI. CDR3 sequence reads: CASSYSGPTGGNEQYF. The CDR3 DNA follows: TGTGCCAGCAGTTACTCGGGCCCCACGGGGGGCAACGAGCAGTACTTC.

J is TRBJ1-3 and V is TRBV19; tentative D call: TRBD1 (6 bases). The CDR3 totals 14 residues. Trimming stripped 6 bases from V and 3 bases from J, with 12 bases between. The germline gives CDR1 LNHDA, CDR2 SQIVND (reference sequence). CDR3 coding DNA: TGTGCCAGTAGGGTACAGGGTCGTGGAAACACCATATATTTT. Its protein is CASRVQGRGNTIYF.

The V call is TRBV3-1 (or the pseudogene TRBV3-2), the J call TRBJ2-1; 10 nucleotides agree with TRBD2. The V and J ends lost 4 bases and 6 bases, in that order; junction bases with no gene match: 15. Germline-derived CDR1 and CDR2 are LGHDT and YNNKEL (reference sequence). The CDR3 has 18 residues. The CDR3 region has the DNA TGTGCCAGCAGCCCGACCGATAAAGCGGGGGGGCTTTTCAATGAGCAGTTCTTC. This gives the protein CASSPTDKAGGLFNEQFF.

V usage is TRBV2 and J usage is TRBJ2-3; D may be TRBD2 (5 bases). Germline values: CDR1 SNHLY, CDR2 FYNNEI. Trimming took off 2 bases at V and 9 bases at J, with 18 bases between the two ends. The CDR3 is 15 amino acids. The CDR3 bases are TGTGCCAGCAGTGAATCGGGGATACCCGGCGGGACGCAGTATTTT. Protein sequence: CASSESGIPGGTQYF.

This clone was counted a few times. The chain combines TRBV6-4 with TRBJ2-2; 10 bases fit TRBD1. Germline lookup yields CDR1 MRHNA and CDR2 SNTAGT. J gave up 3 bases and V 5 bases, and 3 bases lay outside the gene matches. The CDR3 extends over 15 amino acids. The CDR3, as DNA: TGTGCCAGCAGTCCCGGGACAGGGGACACCGGGGAGCTGTTTTTT. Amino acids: CASSPGTGDTGELFF.

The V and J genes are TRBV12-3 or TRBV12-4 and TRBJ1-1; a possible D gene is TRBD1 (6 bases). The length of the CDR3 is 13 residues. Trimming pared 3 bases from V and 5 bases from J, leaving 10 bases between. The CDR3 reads CASSLGGRTEAFF. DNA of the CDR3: TGTGCCAGCAGTTTGGGGGGGCGGACTGAAGCTTTCTTT.

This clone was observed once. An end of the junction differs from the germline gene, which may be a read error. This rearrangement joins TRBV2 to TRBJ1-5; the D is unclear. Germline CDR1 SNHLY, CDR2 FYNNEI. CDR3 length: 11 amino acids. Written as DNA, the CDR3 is TGCCTCAGGTTTAGCAATCAGCCCCAGCATTTT. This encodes CLRFSNQPQHF.

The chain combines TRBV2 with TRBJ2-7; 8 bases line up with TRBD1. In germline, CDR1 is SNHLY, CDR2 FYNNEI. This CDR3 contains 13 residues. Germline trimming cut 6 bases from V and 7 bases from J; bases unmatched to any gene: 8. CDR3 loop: CASRSDRVLEQYF. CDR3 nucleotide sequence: TGTGCCAGCAGGTCGGACAGGGTACTGGAGCAGTACTTC. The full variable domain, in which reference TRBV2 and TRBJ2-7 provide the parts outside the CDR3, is EPEVTQTPSHQVTQMGQEVILRCVPISNHLYFYWYRQILGQKVEFLVSFYNNEISEKSEIFDDQFSVERPDGSNFTLKIRSTKLEDSAMYFCASRSDRVLEQYFGPGTRLTVT.

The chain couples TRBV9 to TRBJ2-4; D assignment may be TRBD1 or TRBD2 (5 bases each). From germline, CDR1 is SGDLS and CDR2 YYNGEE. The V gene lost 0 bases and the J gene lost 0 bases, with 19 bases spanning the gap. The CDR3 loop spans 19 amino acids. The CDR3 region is CASSVVKKGRSPAKNIQYF. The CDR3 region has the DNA TGTGCCAGCAGCGTAGTAAAGAAGGGACGCAGCCCAGCCAAAAACATTCAGTACTTC.

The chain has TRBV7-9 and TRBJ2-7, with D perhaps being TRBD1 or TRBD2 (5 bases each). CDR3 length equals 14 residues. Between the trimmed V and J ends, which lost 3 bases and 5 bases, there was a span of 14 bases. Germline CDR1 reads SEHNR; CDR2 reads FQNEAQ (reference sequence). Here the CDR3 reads CASSLRGDRDEQYF. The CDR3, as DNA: TGTGCCAGCAGCTTGAGAGGGGACCGGGACGAGCAGTACTTC.

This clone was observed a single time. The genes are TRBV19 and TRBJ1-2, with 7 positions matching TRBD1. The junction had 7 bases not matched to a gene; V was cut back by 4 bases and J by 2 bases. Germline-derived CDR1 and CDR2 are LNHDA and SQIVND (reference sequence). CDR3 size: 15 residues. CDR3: CASSSATGANYGYTF. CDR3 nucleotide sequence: TGTGCCAGTAGTAGCGCCACAGGGGCCAACTATGGCTACACCTTC.

The CDR3 region is CASSLEVGSYNEQFF. Here the CDR3 DNA reads TGCGCCAGCAGCTTGGAGGTCGGAAGCTACAATGAGCAGTTCTTC. The chain uses TRBV5-1 and TRBJ2-1; D not resolved. Deletions cut 0 bases from V and 3 bases from J, with 10 bases between. The CDR3 is 15 amino acids. Looked up from germline, CDR1 is SGHRS and CDR2 is YFSETQ.